The TCR beta chain under discussion was sequenced for a study of CD8+ T cells in alopecia areata. Turning to the study itself: Tofacitinib was taken orally by treated patients, and the dose was 5 to 10 mg twice daily. General study points: Whether baseline CD8+ expansion is linked to response remains uncertain, given a single nonresponder. Mice showed clearer TCR sharing than patients did, a gap that was possibly HLA-related. Many expanded lesional clones persisted in scalp and blood during tofacitinib.

V dropped 5 bases and J dropped 5; count of bases not matched to a gene: 8. The CDR3 loop spans 13 amino acids. Germline assignment: CDR1 SQVTM and CDR2 ANQGSEA. This clone was seen only a few times. As yet, its antigen is unknown. It was cDNA, reverse transcribed from extracted RNA, that served as the sequencing template. The table came from immunoSEQ multiplex PCR; TCRdb's copy has only in-frame clones and leaves some out. Among about 210,000 clones listed, around 65% were seen once. Treatment reported: oral pan-JAK inhibitor, 5-10 mg twice daily. The receptor comes from a human donor with alopecia areata. This chain joins TRBV29-1 and TRBJ1-1, with TRBD1 matching 7 bases. The sequencing here drew on CD4+ T cells sorted from blood, taken at week 4, from a patient treated with tofacitinib. CDR3 DNA sequence: TGCAGCGTTCACGGACAGGTGGGGACTGAAGCTTTCTTT. Protein product: CSVHGQVGTEAFF.